These 22 T cell receptor beta chains were all obtained from the same sample, sequenced in a study of blood T cell repertoires in COVID-19. The table came from immunoSEQ multiplex PCR; TCRdb's copy has only in-frame clones and leaves some out. The sample contains about 200,000 clones, more than 80% of which appear only once. The sequenced material came from PBMCs or T cells enriched from blood (not recorded which). Every receptor here comes from a woman under 30 who had recovered from COVID-19.

This chain connects TRBV27 to TRBJ1-4; weak D call: TRBD1 (5 bases). CDR1 is MNHEY, CDR2 SMNVEV, per germline (reference sequence). The CDR3 is 16 residues long. V lost 2 bases, J lost 8 bases, and 18 bases lay in between. The CDR3 is CASSLRRGTMGEKLFF. Written as DNA, the CDR3 is TGTGCCAGCAGTTTAAGGCGGGGGACCATGGGAGAAAAACTGTTTTTT.

V usage is TRBV5-4 and J usage is TRBJ2-7; TRBD1 is a possible D gene (5 bases). V was clipped by 5 bases and J by 6 bases, with 15 bases between them. Germline V gives CDR1 SGHNT, CDR2 YYREEE (reference sequence). The CDR3 totals 13 residues. CDR3: CASSSGFKGEQYF. DNA for the CDR3: TGTGCCAGCAGTTCAGGGTTTAAGGGCGAGCAGTACTTC.

This clone showed up just once. The chain couples TRBV7-8 to TRBJ1-6, with TRBD1 matching 8 bases. Germline CDR1 SGHVS, CDR2 FQNEAQ. V trimming: 4 bases; J trimming: 7 bases; junction bases outside the gene matches: 6. This CDR3 comprises 15 residues. The CDR3 region is CASSSARDRNSPLHF. The CDR3 region has the DNA TGTGCCAGCAGCTCTGCCCGGGACAGGAATTCACCCCTCCACTTT.

The chain is built from TRBV14 and TRBJ2-7; 9 bases are shared with TRBD2. This CDR3 has 15 amino acids. J lost 7 bases, V lost 3 bases, and 10 bases had no gene match. The V gene's germline CDR1 is SGHDN and CDR2 FVKESK. CDR3 protein: CASSQTGLASGEQYF. For the CDR3, the DNA is TGTGCCAGCAGCCAGACGGGACTAGCCTCTGGAGAGCAGTACTTC.

The chain employs TRBV29-1 and TRBJ1-2, with TRBD1 matching over 9 bases. CDR1 and CDR2 from the germline V gene are SQVTM and ANQGSEA. Trimming took 8 bases from V and 5 from J; bases not matched to a gene: 15. The CDR3 length is 15 residues. Here the CDR3 reads CSIRGQGLGTYGYTF. The CDR3 DNA reads as TGCAGCATCCGGGGACAGGGTTTGGGAACTTATGGCTACACCTTC.

The chain joins TRBV18 to TRBJ2-3; D unresolved. Germline CDR1 and CDR2: KGHSH and LQKENI. The ends were cut back, 3 bases at V and 0 bases at J, with 13 bases in the middle. The CDR3 covers 16 residues. The CDR3 nucleotides read TGTGCCAGCTCACCCTCGTCCGTCCCTAGCACAGATACGCAGTATTTT. Translating gives CASSPSSVPSTDTQYF. The complete variable domain, with remaining parts taken from reference TRBV18 and TRBJ2-3, reads NAGVMQNPRHLVRRRGQEARLRCSPMKGHSHVYWYRQLPEEGLKFMVYLQKENIIDESGMPKERFSAEFPKEGPSILRIQQVVRGDSAAYFCASSPSSVPSTDTQYFGPGTRLTVL.

The chain joins TRBV3-1 (or the pseudogene TRBV3-2) to TRBJ2-3; 8 bases are shared with TRBD2. The V gene's germline CDR1 is LGHDT and CDR2 YNNKEL (reference sequence). CDR3 size: 14 residues. V dropped 3 bases and J dropped 3; count of bases not matched to a gene: 2. Here the CDR3 DNA reads TGTGCCAGCAGCCACGGCGGGGGGACAGATACGCAGTATTTT. Residues: CASSHGGGTDTQYF.

This clone was seen many times. V gene TRBV28 combines with J gene TRBJ2-2, with D possibly being TRBD1 (6 bases). V shed 3 bases and J shed 7 bases, with 18 bases lying between them. Germline CDR1 MDHEN, CDR2 SYDVKM. This CDR3 has 16 amino acids. Written as DNA, the CDR3 is TGTGCCAGCAGTTTGCGGGCAGGGGATTACGGCGGGGAGCTGTTTTTT. Protein sequence: CASSLRAGDYGGELFF.

This chain links TRBV9 with TRBJ2-5; 14 bases match TRBD2. Germline V gives CDR1 SGDLS, CDR2 YYNGEE. This CDR3 spans 17 amino acids. V dropped 3 bases and J dropped 4; count of bases not matched to a gene: 8. The CDR3 loop reads CASSGRTSGGLGETQYF. The CDR3 DNA is TGTGCCAGCAGCGGAAGGACTAGCGGGGGGCTGGGAGAGACCCAGTACTTC. Full variable domain (remainder filled in from reference TRBV9 and TRBJ2-5): DSGVTQTPKHLITATGQRVTLRCSPRSGDLSVYWYQQSLDQGLQFLIQYYNGEERAKGNILERFSAQQFPDLHSELNLSSLELGDSALYFCASSGRTSGGLGETQYFGPGTRLLVL.

The V gene is TRBV6-1, the J gene TRBJ1-3; 7 bases map to TRBD1. The CDR3 is 16 residues long. J was trimmed by 4 bases and V by 0 bases; bases with no gene match: 6. The germline V gene has CDR1 MNHNS and CDR2 SASEGT. The CDR3 reads CASSEATGKTGNTIYF. The CDR3, as DNA: TGTGCCAGCAGTGAAGCGACAGGGAAGACCGGAAACACCATATATTTT.

The chain recombines TRBV30 with TRBJ2-5; D possibly corresponds to TRBD1 (6 bases). This CDR3 contains 12 residues. The V gene lost 5 bases and the J gene lost 8 bases, with 15 bases spanning the gap. CDR1 is GTSNPN and CDR2 is SVGIG in the germline V gene (reference sequence). The CDR3 loop is CAWGGQTGTQYF. In nucleotides, the CDR3 is TGTGCCTGGGGCGGACAGACCGGTACCCAGTACTTC.

The chain recombines TRBV9 with TRBJ2-7; D call uncertain. Germline CDR1 is SGDLS and CDR2 is YYNGEE. V lost 1 base, J lost 1 base, and 12 bases lay in between. The CDR3 consists of 15 residues. The CDR3 DNA reads TGTGCCAGCAGCGTATACCCCGATGAGTCCTACGAGCAGTACTTC. Amino acids: CASSVYPDESYEQYF. Filled out from reference TRBV9 and TRBJ2-7, the complete variable domain reads DSGVTQTPKHLITATGQRVTLRCSPRSGDLSVYWYQQSLDQGLQFLIQYYNGEERAKGNILERFSAQQFPDLHSELNLSSLELGDSALYFCASSVYPDESYEQYFGPGTRLTVT.

The rearrangement uses TRBV3-1 (or the pseudogene TRBV3-2) and TRBJ2-7; D is perhaps TRBD2 (5 bases). Germline assignment: CDR1 LGHDT and CDR2 YNNKEL (reference sequence). This CDR3 region has 14 residues. The V end lost 4 bases, the J end lost 2 bases, and 12 bases lay between the germline ends. The CDR3, as DNA: TGTGCCAGCAGCCCCCGGAGGAGCCCCTACGAGCAGTACTTC. Protein product: CASSPRRSPYEQYF.

Only one count was recorded for this clone. V is TRBV2 and J is TRBJ2-7; TRBD1 aligns across 9 bases. V was clipped by 8 bases and J by 6 bases; unmatched bases: 5. Germline CDR1 is SNHLY and CDR2 is FYNNEI. The length of the CDR3 is 12 residues. This chain's CDR3 is CASRMDRGEQYF. The CDR3 DNA sequence: TGTGCCAGCCGTATGGACAGGGGCGAGCAGTACTTC. Based on the CDR3 plus reference TRBV2 and TRBJ2-7, the full variable domain is EPEVTQTPSHQVTQMGQEVILRCVPISNHLYFYWYRQILGQKVEFLVSFYNNEISEKSEIFDDQFSVERPDGSNFTLKIRSTKLEDSAMYFCASRMDRGEQYFGPGTRLTVT.

In its sample, this clone was seen a few times. This rearrangement joins TRBV6-1 to TRBJ2-2; 12 bases line up with TRBD2. CDR3 length: 15 residues. Germline-derived CDR1 and CDR2 are MNHNS and SASEGT. Germline trimming cut 2 bases from V and 6 bases from J; bases unmatched to any gene: 1. DNA of the CDR3: TGTGCCAGCAGTGAACTAGCGGGGGGGCCCGGGGAGCTGTTTTTT. It specifies CASSELAGGPGELFF.

V is TRBV9 and J is TRBJ1-1; tentative D call: TRBD1 (5 bases). This CDR3 contains 14 residues. Germline V gives CDR1 SGDLS, CDR2 YYNGEE. Trimming shortened V by 3 bases and J by 1 base, and 10 bases separated the two germline ends. Written as DNA, the CDR3 is TGTGCCAGCAGCGCGGGACTTACGAACACTGAAGCTTTCTTT. Translation: CASSAGLTNTEAFF.

V and J are TRBV27 and TRBJ2-1; TRBD1 matches at 8 bases. V shed 1 base and J 8 bases; nucleotides not matched to a gene: 7. The germline CDR1 and CDR2 sequences are MNHEY and SMNVEV (reference sequence). The CDR3 sequence is 15 residues long. The CDR3 DNA sequence: TGTGCCAGCAGTTTATATGGACAGGGAGTTTATGAGCAGTTCTTC. Amino acids: CASSLYGQGVYEQFF.

V usage is TRBV10-3 and J usage is TRBJ2-7; TRBD1 is a possible D gene (5 bases). CDR1 is ENHRY, CDR2 SYGVKD, per germline. The CDR3 totals 14 residues. V was pared by 6 bases and J by 2 bases, with 14 bases between. DNA for the CDR3: TGTGCCATCAGGGACACCACCATAACCTACGAGCAGTACTTC. Amino acids: CAIRDTTITYEQYF.

This chain links TRBV28 with TRBJ2-7, with D perhaps matching TRBD1 (6 bases). Germline assignment: CDR1 MDHEN and CDR2 SYDVKM. The CDR3 consists of 12 residues. Trimming cost V 5 bases and J 3 bases, with 8 bases left between them. The CDR3 DNA is TGTGCCAGCAGTAAAGGGGGCTACGAGCAGTACTTC. The encoded protein is CASSKGGYEQYF.

This chain links TRBV7-3 with TRBJ1-5, with TRBD1 matching 7 bases. Germline V gives CDR1 SGHTA, CDR2 FQGTGA. Trimming cost V 5 bases and J 10 bases; bases outside gene matches: 5. The CDR3 loop spans 12 amino acids. DNA of the CDR3: TGTGCCAGCAGCGTACCAGGGGGTCCCCAGCATTTT. It codes for CASSVPGGPQHF. The full variable domain, in which reference TRBV7-3 and TRBJ1-5 provide the parts outside the CDR3, is GAGVSQTPSNKVTEKGKYVELRCDPISGHTALYWYRQSLGQGPEFLIYFQGTGAADDSGLPNDRFFAVRPEGSVSTLKIQRTERGDSAVYLCASSVPGGPQHFGDGTRLSIL.

The chain has TRBV4-1 and TRBJ2-7, with a tentative D call TRBD2 (6 bases). This CDR3 spans 15 amino acids. The V end was cut by 6 bases, the J end by 0 bases, with 15 bases between. CDR1 and CDR2 from the germline V gene are MGHRA and YSYEKL. In DNA, the CDR3 is TGCGCCAGCAGTCCCCGGGACTCCGGCTCCTACGAGCAGTACTTC. It codes for CASSPRDSGSYEQYF.

The chain joins TRBV15 to TRBJ2-1, with a weak D call TRBD2 (7 bases). From germline, CDR1 is LNHNV and CDR2 YYDKDF (reference sequence). Trimming shortened V by 0 bases and J by 6 bases, and 15 bases separated the two germline ends. This CDR3 is built from 16 residues. The CDR3 bases are TGTGCCACCAGCAGAGATTTGGCGGGGGCTATCAATGAGCAGTTCTTC. Translating gives CATSRDLAGAINEQFF.